This TCR beta chain was captured by sequencing in a study of cytomegalovirus exposure and HLA in healthy donors. Across the study: A data release that came early held around 85 million unique TCRs from HLA-typed donors.

The CDR3 contains 12 residues. J was trimmed by 6 bases and V by 4 bases; bases with no gene match: 4. Germline loops: CDR1 SQVTM, CDR2 ANQGSEA. Researchers ran the PCR with 60 Vbeta and 13 Jbeta primers. The assay was immunoSEQ multiplex PCR, and TCRdb's table has in-frame clones only and misses some. The sample consists of 210,000 or so clones, more than 75% of them appearing once. This TCR came from a human donor in good health. What was sequenced was PBMCs. This chain uses TRBV29-1 with TRBJ2-3; TRBD1 aligns across 7 bases. CDR3 bases: TGCAGCGTTGGGACAGGCGGGGATACGCAGTATTTT. This codes for CSVGTGGDTQYF.